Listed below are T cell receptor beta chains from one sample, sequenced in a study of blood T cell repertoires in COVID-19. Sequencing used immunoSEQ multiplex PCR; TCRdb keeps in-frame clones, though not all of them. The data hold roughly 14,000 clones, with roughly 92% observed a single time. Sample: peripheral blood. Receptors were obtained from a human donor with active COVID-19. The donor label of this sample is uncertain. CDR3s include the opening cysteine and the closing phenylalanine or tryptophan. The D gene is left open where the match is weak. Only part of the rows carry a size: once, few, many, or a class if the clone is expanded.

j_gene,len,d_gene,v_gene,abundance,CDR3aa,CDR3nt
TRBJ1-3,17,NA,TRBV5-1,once,CASSSMPPSTSGNTIYF,TGCGCCAGCAGCTCCATGCCCCCTAGCACCTCTGGAAACACCATATATTTT
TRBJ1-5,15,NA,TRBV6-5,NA,CASSRESNSNQPQHF,TGTGCCAGCAGCCGGGAGTCTAATAGCAATCAGCCCCAGCATTTT
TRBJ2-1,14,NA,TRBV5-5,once,CASSLPLGYNEQFF,TGTGCCAGCAGCTTGCCCCTCGGGTACAATGAGCAGTTCTTC
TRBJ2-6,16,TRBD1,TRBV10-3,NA,CAISDWTGNGANVLTF,TGTGCCATCAGTGATTGGACAGGGAATGGGGCCAACGTCCTGACTTTC
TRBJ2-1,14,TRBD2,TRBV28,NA,CASSKTSGTNEQFF,TGTGCCAGCAGCAAGACAAGCGGGACCAATGAGCAGTTCTTC
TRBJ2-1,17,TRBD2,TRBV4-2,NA,CASSQEIAGGVNNEQFF,TGTGCCAGCAGCCAAGAAATAGCGGGGGGGGTTAACAATGAGCAGTTCTTC
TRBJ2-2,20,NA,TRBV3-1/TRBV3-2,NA,CASSQDLRWQDSANTGELFF,TGTGCCAGCAGCCAAGATCTAAGGTGGCAGGACAGCGCGAACACCGGGGAGCTGTTTTTT
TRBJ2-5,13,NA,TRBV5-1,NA,CASSPSDQGTQYF,TGCGCCAGCAGCCCCTCAGACCAGGGGACCCAGTACTTC
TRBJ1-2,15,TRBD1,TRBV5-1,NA,CASSRQQGHGYGYTF,TGCGCCAGCAGCCGACAACAGGGGCACGGCTATGGCTACACCTTC
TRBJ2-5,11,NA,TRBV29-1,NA,CSVAGEETQYF,TGCAGCGTTGCAGGGGAGGAGACCCAGTACTTC
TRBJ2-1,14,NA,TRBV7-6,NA,CASSFGGVYNEQFF,TGTGCCAGCAGCTTTGGCGGGGTCTACAATGAGCAGTTCTTC
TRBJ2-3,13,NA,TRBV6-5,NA,CASRGSGIVTQYF,TGTGCCAGCAGGGGATCAGGGATCGTTACGCAGTATTTT
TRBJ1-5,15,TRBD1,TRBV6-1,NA,CASSDTGGRGQPQHF,TGTGCCAGCAGTGACACAGGGGGCAGGGGGCAGCCCCAGCATTTT
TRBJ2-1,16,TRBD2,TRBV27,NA,CASGIAGGSYNGVEFF,TGTGCCAGCGGGATAGCGGGGGGCAGCTACAATGGGGTGGAGTTCTTC
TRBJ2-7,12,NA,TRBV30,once,CAWSVGGDEQYF,TGTGCCTGGAGTGTGGGGGGTGACGAGCAGTACTTC
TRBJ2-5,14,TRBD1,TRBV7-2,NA,CASSLRQGLETQYF,TGTGCCAGCAGCTTACGACAGGGCCTAGAGACCCAGTACTTC
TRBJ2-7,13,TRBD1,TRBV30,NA,CAATGTGGHEQYF,TGTGCCGCAACCGGGACAGGGGGCCACGAGCAGTACTTC
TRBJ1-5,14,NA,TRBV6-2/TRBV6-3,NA,CASSYSTGGWPQHF,TGTGCCAGCAGTTACTCCACGGGAGGATGGCCCCAGCATTTT
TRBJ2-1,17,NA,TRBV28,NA,CASRNTLTSRSYNEQFF,TGTGCCAGCAGGAACACCCTGACTAGTCGCTCCTACAATGAGCAGTTCTTC
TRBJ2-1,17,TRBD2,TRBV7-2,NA,CASSRISGRALYNEQFF,TGTGCCAGCAGCAGGATTAGCGGGAGGGCCCTATACAATGAGCAGTTCTTC
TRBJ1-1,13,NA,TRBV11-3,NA,CASGWGANTEAFF,TGTGCCAGCGGCTGGGGCGCGAACACTGAAGCTTTCTTT
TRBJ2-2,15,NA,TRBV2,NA,CASHWGRDNTGELFF,TGTGCCAGCCATTGGGGCCGCGATAACACCGGGGAGCTGTTTTTT
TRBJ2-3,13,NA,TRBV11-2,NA,CASSLTGSDTQYF,TGTGCCAGCAGCTTAACAGGTTCAGATACGCAGTATTTT
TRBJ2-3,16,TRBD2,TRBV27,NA,CASSSLAGGPTDTQYF,TGTGCCAGCAGTTCACTAGCGGGGGGGCCCACAGATACGCAGTATTTT
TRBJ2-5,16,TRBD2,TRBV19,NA,CASSIAGTRNQETQYF,TGTGCCAGTAGTATCGCCGGGACTAGGAACCAAGAGACCCAGTACTTC
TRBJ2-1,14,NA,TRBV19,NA,CASSFRGSTREQFF,TGTGCCAGTAGTTTCCGCGGAAGCACTAGGGAGCAGTTCTTC
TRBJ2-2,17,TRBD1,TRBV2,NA,CASTNPTGTGGIGELFF,TGTGCCAGCACTAACCCCACCGGGACAGGGGGCATCGGGGAGCTGTTTTTT
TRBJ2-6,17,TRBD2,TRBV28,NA,CASSRQWGGTGANVLTF,TGTGCCAGCAGCCGCCAATGGGGGGGGACTGGGGCCAACGTCCTGACTTTC
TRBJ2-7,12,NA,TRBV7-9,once,CASRTGQNEQYF,TGTGCCAGCAGGACGGGACAAAACGAGCAGTACTTC
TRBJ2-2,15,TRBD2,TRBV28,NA,CASKVTSGSTGELFF,TGTGCCAGCAAGGTGACTAGCGGGAGCACCGGGGAGCTGTTTTTT
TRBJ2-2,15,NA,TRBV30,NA,CAWRGGTRAPGELFF,TGTGCCTGGAGGGGTGGGACACGGGCTCCCGGGGAGCTGTTTTTT
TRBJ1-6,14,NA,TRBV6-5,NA,CASSWTDYNSPLHF,TGTGCCAGCAGTTGGACAGATTATAATTCACCCCTCCACTTT
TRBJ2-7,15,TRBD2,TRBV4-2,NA,CASSPTGLADYEQYF,TGTGCCAGCAGCCCAACCGGACTAGCGGACTACGAGCAGTACTTC
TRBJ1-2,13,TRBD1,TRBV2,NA,CASSGTGGHGYTF,TGTGCCAGCAGTGGAACAGGGGGCCATGGCTACACCTTC
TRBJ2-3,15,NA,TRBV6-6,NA,CASSYSQRSTDTQYF,TGTGCCAGCAGTTACTCCCAGAGGAGCACAGATACGCAGTATTTT
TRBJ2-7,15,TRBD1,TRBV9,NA,CASSPRQGNSYEQYF,TGTGCCAGCAGCCCGCGACAGGGGAACTCCTACGAGCAGTACTTC
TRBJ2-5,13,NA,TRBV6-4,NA,CASSEGPAETQYF,TGTGCCAGCAGTGAGGGCCCCGCGGAGACCCAGTACTTC
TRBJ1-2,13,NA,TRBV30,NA,CAWSVGANYGYTF,TGTGCCTGGAGTGTCGGGGCTAACTATGGCTACACCTTC
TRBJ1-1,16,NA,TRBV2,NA,CASSDRMTGTNTEAFF,TGTGCCAGCAGTGATAGGATGACAGGAACGAACACTGAAGCTTTCTTT
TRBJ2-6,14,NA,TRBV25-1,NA,CASRRGSGANVLTF,TGTGCCAGCAGGCGGGGCTCTGGGGCCAACGTCCTGACTTTC
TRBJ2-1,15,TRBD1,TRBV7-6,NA,CASSAGQGGYNEQFF,TGTGCCAGCAGCGCCGGACAGGGGGGGTACAATGAGCAGTTCTTC
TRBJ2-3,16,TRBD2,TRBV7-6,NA,CASSRDGLEGTDTQYF,TGTGCCAGCAGCCGAGATGGACTAGAGGGCACAGATACGCAGTATTTT
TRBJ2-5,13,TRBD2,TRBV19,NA,CASSMGGQETQYF,TGTGCCAGTAGTATGGGGGGGCAAGAGACCCAGTACTTC
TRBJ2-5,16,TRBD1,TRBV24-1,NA,CATSDYPGTGEETQYF,TGTGCCACCAGTGATTATCCCGGGACAGGGGAAGAGACCCAGTACTTC
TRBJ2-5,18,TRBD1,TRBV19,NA,CASSIAPPGTDERGTQYF,TGTGCCAGTAGTATAGCCCCACCCGGGACAGACGAAAGAGGGACCCAGTACTTC